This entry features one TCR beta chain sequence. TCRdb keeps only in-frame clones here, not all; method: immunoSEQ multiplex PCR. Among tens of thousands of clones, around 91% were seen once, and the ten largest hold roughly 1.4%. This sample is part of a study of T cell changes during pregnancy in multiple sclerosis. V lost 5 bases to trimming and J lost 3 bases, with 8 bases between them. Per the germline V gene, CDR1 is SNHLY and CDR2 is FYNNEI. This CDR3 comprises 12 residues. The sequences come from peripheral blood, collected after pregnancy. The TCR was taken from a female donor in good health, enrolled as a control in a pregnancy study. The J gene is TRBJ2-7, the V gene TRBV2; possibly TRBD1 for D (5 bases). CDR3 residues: CASSTGFYEQYF. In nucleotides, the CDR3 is TGTGCCAGCAGTACAGGATTCTACGAGCAGTACTTC.